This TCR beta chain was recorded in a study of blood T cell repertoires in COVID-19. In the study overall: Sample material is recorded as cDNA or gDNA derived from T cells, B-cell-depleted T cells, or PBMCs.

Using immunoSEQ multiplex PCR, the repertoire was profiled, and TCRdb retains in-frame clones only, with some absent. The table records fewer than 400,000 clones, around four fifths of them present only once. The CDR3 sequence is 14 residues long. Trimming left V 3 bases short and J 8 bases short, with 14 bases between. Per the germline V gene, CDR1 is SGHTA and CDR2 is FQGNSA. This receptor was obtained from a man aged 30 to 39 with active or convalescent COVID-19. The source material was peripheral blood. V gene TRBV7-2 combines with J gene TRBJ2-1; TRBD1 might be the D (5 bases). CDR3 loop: CASSLLQEGHEQFF. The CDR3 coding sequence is TGTGCCAGCAGCTTGCTACAGGAAGGCCATGAGCAGTTCTTC.